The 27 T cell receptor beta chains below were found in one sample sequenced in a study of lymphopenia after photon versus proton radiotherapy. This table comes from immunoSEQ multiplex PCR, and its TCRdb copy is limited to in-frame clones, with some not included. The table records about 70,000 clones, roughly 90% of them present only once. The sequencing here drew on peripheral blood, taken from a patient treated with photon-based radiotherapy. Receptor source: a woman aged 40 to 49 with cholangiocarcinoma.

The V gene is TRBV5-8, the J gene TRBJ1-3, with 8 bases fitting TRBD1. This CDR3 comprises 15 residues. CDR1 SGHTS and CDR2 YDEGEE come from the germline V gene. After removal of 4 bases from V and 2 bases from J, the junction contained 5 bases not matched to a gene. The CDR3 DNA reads TGTGCCAGCAGCGCAGACAGGGGTCCTGGAAACACCATATATTTT. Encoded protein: CASSADRGPGNTIYF.

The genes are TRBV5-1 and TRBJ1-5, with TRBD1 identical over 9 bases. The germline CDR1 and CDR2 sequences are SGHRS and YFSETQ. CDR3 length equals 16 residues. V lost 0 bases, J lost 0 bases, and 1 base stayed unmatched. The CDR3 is CASSLGTGASNQPQHF. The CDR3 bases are TGCGCCAGCAGCTTGGGGACAGGGGCTAGCAATCAGCCCCAGCATTTT. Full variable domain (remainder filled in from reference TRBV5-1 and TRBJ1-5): KAGVTQTPRYLIKTRGQQVTLSCSPISGHRSVSWYQQTPGQGLQFLFEYFSETQRNKGNFPGRFSGRQFSNSRSEMNVSTLELGDSALYLCASSLGTGASNQPQHFGDGTRLSIL.

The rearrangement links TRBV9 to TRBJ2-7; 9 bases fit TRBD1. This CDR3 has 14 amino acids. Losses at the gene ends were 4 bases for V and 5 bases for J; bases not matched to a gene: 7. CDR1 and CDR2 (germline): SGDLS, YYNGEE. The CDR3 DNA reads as TGTGCCAGCAGCCCCCCCAACAGGGGGCACGAGCAGTACTTC. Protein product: CASSPPNRGHEQYF.

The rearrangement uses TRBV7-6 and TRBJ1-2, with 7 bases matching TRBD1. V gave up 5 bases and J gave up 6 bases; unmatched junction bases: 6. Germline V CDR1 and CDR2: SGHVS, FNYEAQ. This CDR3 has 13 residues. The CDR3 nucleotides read TGTGCCAGCAGCGCGGGGACAGAGGATGGCTACACCTTC. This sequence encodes CASSAGTEDGYTF.

CDR3 region: CAIRGREMNTEAFF. For the CDR3, the DNA is TGTGCCATCAGGGGACGGGAAATGAACACTGAAGCTTTCTTT. The V gene is TRBV10-3, the J gene TRBJ1-1, with D possibly being TRBD1 (5 bases). V was cut by 6 bases and J by 0 bases, with 11 bases left in between. Germline V CDR1 and CDR2: ENHRY, SYGVKD. There are 14 residues in the CDR3.

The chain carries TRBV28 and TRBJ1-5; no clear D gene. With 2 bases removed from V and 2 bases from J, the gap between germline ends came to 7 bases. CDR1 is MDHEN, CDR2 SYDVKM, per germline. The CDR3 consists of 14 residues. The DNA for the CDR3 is TGTGCCAGCAGTTTAGGGGTCGGCAATCAGCCCCAGCATTTT. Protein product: CASSLGVGNQPQHF.

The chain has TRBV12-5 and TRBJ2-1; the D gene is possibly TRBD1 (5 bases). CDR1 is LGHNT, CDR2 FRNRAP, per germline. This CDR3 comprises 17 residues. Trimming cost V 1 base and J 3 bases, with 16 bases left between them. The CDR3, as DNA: TGTGCTAGTGGTTTGGCAACGACAGTCCGGGTCTACAATGAGCAGTTCTTC. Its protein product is CASGLATTVRVYNEQFF.

The CDR3 loop is CASSLGPSGSDEQFF. CDR3 nucleotide sequence: TGTGCCAGCAGCTTAGGACCTAGCGGGAGCGATGAGCAGTTCTTC. This rearrangement joins TRBV7-6 to TRBJ2-1, with TRBD2 matching 10 bases. CDR3 length: 15 residues. The germline V gene has CDR1 SGHVS and CDR2 FNYEAQ. V lost 1 base to trimming and J lost 8 bases; unmatched junction nucleotides: 5.

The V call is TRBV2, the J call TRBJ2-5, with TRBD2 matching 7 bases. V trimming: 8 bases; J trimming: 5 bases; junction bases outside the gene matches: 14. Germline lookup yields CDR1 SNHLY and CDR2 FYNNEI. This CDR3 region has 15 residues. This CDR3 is CASSGRESEGETQYF. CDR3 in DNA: TGTGCCAGCTCGGGGCGGGAGTCAGAGGGGGAGACCCAGTACTTC.

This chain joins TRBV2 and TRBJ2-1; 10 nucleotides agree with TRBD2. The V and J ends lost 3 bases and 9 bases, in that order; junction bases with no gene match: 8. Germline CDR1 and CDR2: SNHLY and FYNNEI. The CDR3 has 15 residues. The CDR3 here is CASSEVSGGPGEQFF. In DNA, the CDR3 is TGTGCCAGCAGTGAGGTTAGCGGGGGGCCGGGTGAGCAGTTCTTC.

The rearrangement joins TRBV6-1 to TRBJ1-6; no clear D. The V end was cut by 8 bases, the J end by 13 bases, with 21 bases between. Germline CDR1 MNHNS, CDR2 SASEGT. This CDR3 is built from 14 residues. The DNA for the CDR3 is TGTGCCAGCGCCCTAGGTCAGATAGATCGGCCCCTCCACTTT. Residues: CASALGQIDRPLHF.

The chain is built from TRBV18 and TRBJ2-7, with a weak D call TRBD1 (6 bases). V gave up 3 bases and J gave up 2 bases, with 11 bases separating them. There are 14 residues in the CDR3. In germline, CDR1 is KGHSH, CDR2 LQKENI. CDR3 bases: TGTGCCAGCTCACCCCAGACAGGTACCTACGAGCAGTACTTC. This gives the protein CASSPQTGTYEQYF.

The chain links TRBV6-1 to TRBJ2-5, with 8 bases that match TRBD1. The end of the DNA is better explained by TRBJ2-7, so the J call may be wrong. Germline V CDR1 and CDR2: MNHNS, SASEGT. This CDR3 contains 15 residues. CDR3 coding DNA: TGTGCCAGCAGTAACCGGGACAGGAGCTCCTACGAGCAGTACTTC. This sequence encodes CASSNRDRSSYEQYF.

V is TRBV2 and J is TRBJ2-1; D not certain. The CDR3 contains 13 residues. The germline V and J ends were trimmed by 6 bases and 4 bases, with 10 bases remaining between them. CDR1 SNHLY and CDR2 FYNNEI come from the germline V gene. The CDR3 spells CASRYFQYNEQFF. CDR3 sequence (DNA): TGTGCCAGCAGGTACTTCCAATACAATGAGCAGTTCTTC.

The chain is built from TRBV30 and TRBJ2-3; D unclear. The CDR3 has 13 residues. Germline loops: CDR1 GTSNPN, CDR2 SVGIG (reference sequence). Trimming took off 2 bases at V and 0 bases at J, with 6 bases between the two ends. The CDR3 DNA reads TGTGCCTGGAGTCAAGCTAGCACAGATACGCAGTATTTT. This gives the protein CAWSQASTDTQYF.

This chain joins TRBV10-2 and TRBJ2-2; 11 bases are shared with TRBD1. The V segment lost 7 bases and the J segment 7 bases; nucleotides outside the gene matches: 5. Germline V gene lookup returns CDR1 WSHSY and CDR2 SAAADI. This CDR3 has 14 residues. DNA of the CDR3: TGCGCCAGCAAGGGACAGGGGGTAGTCGGGGAGCTGTTTTTT. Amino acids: CASKGQGVVGELFF.

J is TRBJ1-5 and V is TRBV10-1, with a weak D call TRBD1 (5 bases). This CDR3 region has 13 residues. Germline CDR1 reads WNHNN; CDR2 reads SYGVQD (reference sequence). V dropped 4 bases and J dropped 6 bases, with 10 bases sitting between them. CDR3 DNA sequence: TGCGCCAGCAGTGGGGGGTTTGGTCAGCCCCAGCATTTT. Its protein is CASSGGFGQPQHF.

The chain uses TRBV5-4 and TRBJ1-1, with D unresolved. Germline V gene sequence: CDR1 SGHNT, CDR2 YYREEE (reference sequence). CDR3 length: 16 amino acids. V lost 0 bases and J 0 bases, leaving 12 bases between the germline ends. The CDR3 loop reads CASSLAPTALNTEAFF. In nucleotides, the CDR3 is TGTGCCAGCAGCTTGGCTCCCACAGCGCTGAACACTGAAGCTTTCTTT.

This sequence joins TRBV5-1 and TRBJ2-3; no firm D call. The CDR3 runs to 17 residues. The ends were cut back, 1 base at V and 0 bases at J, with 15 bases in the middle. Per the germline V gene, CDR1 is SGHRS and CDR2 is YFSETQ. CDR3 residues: CASSLIPETYSTDTQYF. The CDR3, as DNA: TGCGCCAGCAGCTTGATTCCCGAGACGTATAGCACAGATACGCAGTATTTT.

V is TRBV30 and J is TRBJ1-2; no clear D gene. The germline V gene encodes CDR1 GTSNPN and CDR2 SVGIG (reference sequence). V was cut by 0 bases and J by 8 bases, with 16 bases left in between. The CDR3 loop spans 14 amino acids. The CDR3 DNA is TGTGCCTGGAGTGTACTAGAGTGGGCCGCCGGCTACACCTTC. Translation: CAWSVLEWAAGYTF.

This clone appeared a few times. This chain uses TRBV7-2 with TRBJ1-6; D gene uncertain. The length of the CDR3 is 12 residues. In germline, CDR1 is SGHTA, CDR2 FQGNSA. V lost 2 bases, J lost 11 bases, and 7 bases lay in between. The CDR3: CASSLNHPPLHF. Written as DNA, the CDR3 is TGTGCCAGCAGCTTAAATCACCCACCCCTCCACTTT.

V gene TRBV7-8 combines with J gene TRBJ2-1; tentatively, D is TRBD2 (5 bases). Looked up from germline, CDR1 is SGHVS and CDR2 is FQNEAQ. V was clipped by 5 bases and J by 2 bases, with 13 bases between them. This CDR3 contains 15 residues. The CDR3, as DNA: TGTGCCAGCAGCCCCCGAGGGCGGACCTACAATGAGCAGTTCTTC. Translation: CASSPRGRTYNEQFF.

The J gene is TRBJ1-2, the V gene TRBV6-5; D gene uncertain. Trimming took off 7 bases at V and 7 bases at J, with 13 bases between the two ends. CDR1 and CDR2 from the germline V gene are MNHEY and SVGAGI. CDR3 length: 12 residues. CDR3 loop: CASTEGTLGYTF. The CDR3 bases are TGTGCCAGCACGGAGGGAACGCTTGGCTACACCTTC.

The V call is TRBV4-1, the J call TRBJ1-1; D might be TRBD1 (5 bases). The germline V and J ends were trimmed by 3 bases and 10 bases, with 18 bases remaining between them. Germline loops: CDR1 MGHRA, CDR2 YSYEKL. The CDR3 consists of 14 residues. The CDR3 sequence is CASSHPGDAPGAFF. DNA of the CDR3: TGCGCCAGCAGCCATCCTGGGGACGCTCCTGGAGCTTTCTTT.

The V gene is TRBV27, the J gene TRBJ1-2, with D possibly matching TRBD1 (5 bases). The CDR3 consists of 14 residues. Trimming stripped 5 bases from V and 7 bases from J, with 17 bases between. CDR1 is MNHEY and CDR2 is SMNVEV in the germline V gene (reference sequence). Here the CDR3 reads CASSRTGVRGGYTF. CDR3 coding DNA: TGTGCCAGCAGTCGAACGGGGGTACGGGGTGGCTACACCTTC.

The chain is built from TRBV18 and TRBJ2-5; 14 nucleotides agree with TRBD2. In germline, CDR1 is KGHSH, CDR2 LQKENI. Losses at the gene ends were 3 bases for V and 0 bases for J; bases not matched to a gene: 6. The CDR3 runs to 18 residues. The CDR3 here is CASSPGTSGSRDQETQYF. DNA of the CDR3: TGTGCCAGCTCACCCGGGACTAGCGGGAGTAGGGACCAAGAGACCCAGTACTTC.

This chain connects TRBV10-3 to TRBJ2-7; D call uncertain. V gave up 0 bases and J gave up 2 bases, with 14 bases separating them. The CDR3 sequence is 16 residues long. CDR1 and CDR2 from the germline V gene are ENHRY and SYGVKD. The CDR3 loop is CAISESEVGQTYEQYF. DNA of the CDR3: TGTGCCATCAGTGAGTCAGAGGTGGGTCAGACCTACGAGCAGTACTTC.